This T cell receptor (beta chain) was observed in a study of T cells in Graves' hyperthyroidism and ophthalmopathy. Study observations and caveats: For ophthalmopathy, model prediction preceded onset by a median around six months.

As regards this clonotype: Antigen: not known.

Per germline, CDR1 SGHRS and CDR2 YFSETQ. V gave up 3 bases and J gave up 0 bases; unmatched junction bases: 9. The CDR3 loop spans 19 amino acids. The TCR beta CDR3 regions underwent amplification using RNA transcripts as the source. The HTBI primer set was used in a first-round RT-PCR of the TCR CDR3. TCRdb re-analysed the multiplex PCR reads in MiXCR, keeping a single row per CDR3 protein. Here the sample spans 300,000 to 400,000 distinct CDR3 sequences, approximately 15% being singletons. This TCR was recovered from a woman aged 55 to 70 with Graves' hyperthyroidism. The chain couples TRBV5-1 to TRBJ2-1; 13 nucleotides agree with TRBD2. The specimen sequenced was blood. The CDR3 coding sequence is TGCGCCAGCAGCTGGACTAGCGGGAGAGAAAAGAGCTCCTACAATGAGCAGTTCTTC. Its protein is CASSWTSGREKSSYNEQFF.